One and the same sample provided the 21 T cell receptor beta chains below, sequenced in a study of Graves' ophthalmopathy and Graves' hyperthyroidism. As the template, RNA transcripts were used to amplify TCR beta CDR3 regions. Second-round multiplex PCR came after a first-round RT-PCR that employed HTBI primers. TCRdb re-derived calls from the multiplex PCR reads in MiXCR, one entry per CDR3 protein. This table has around 520,000 distinct CDR3 sequences, under 45% appearing once. The specimen sequenced was peripheral blood or thyroid tissue (not recorded which). Receptor source: an adult man with Graves' hyperthyroidism.

The rearrangement uses TRBV11-1 and TRBJ2-5; 10 bases map to TRBD2. The J call is doubtful: the DNA matches TRBJ2-1 better. The germline gives CDR1 SGHAT, CDR2 FQDESV (reference sequence). The CDR3 is 15 residues long. DNA of the CDR3: TGTGCCAGCAGCTCAGGGACTAGCGAGATCCATGAGCAGTTCTTC. The encoded protein is CASSSGTSEIHEQFF.

This clonotype was detected only a few times. This chain uses TRBV25-1 with TRBJ1-5; D call uncertain. The CDR3 is 13 residues long. With 3 bases removed from V and 6 bases from J, the gap between germline ends came to 9 bases. Germline V gene sequence: CDR1 MGHDK, CDR2 SYGVNS. The CDR3 DNA follows: TGTGCCAGCAGTGATAATCCATCTCAGCCCCAGCATTTT. Amino acids: CASSDNPSQPQHF.

CDR3 in DNA: TGTGCCAGTAGTATCGGGACTATGAACACTGAAGCTTTCTTT. Residues: CASSIGTMNTEAFF. The chain has TRBV19 and TRBJ1-1; TRBD1 might be the D (5 bases). Trimming cost V 3 bases and J 0 bases, with 8 bases left between them. This CDR3 has 14 amino acids. Germline loops: CDR1 LNHDA, CDR2 SQIVND (reference sequence).

The chain employs TRBV19 and TRBJ1-5; D possibly corresponds to TRBD1 (5 bases). This CDR3 is built from 17 residues. The V and J ends lost 2 bases and 2 bases respectively, with 16 bases between them. Germline CDR1 is LNHDA and CDR2 is SQIVND (reference sequence). The CDR3 DNA sequence: TGTGCCAGTAGTATATCCCGGGCAGGGCCGGGCAATCAGCCCCAGCATTTT. It yields the protein CASSISRAGPGNQPQHF.

Many counts were recorded for this clonotype. The rearrangement uses TRBV28 and TRBJ1-2; no firm D call. The CDR3 loop spans 13 amino acids. The V gene's germline CDR1 is MDHEN and CDR2 SYDVKM. The V gene lost 8 bases and the J gene lost 1 base, with 11 bases spanning the gap. The CDR3 DNA reads as TGTGCCAGCGTGGGTACAGATAACTATGGCTACACCTTC. Protein sequence: CASVGTDNYGYTF.

The rearrangement links TRBV5-6 to TRBJ1-5, with D hard to call. Trimming took 4 bases from V and 6 from J, leaving 14 bases between them. Per the germline V gene, CDR1 is SGHDT and CDR2 is YYEEEE. This CDR3 is 14 amino acids long. CDR3 amino acids: CASSHLAGGQPQHF. In nucleotides, the CDR3 is TGTGCCAGCAGCCACCTAGCGGGAGGTCAGCCCCAGCATTTT.

This clonotype was observed at least ten times. V usage is TRBV7-9 and J usage is TRBJ1-6, with a tentative D call TRBD1 (6 bases). From germline, CDR1 is SEHNR and CDR2 FQNEAQ (reference sequence). The CDR3 sequence is 14 residues long. The V gene lost 3 bases and the J gene lost 5 bases, with 8 bases spanning the gap. CDR3 protein: CASSFGQNNSPLHF. CDR3 nucleotide sequence: TGTGCCAGCAGCTTCGGACAGAATAATTCACCCCTCCACTTT.

This clonotype was counted at least ten times. This chain links TRBV24-1 with TRBJ1-2, with D perhaps TRBD1 (5 bases). The CDR3 runs to 12 residues. V dropped 6 bases and J dropped 4 bases, with 8 bases sitting between them. Germline V gene sequence: CDR1 KGHDR, CDR2 SFDVKD. The CDR3 region has the DNA TGTGCCACCAGTCAGGGTTCCTATGGCTACACCTTC. Its protein product is CATSQGSYGYTF.

This clonotype was observed a few times. This rearrangement joins TRBV10-2 to TRBJ1-1; D perhaps matches TRBD1 (5 bases). CDR1 and CDR2 from the germline V gene are WSHSY and SAAADI. V was pared by 6 bases and J by 3 bases, with 14 bases between. This CDR3 comprises 14 residues. In DNA form, the CDR3 reads TGCGCCAGCAGGGAGCTTGGGGGTGACACTGAAGCTTTCTTT. Protein product: CASRELGGDTEAFF.

This clonotype was counted ten times or more. The gene calls are TRBV20-1 and TRBJ1-1, with a possible D match to TRBD1 (5 bases). V was trimmed by 3 bases and J by 5 bases, leaving 16 bases between them. Looked up from germline, CDR1 is DFQATT and CDR2 is SNEGSKA (reference sequence). The CDR3 is made up of 14 amino acids. This CDR3 is CSASGQGSETEAFF. CDR3 DNA: TGCAGTGCTAGTGGGCAGGGATCGGAAACTGAAGCTTTCTTT.

This clonotype showed up many times. The chain joins TRBV20-1 to TRBJ1-2; D call uncertain. Trimming shortened V by 0 bases and J by 8 bases, and 13 bases separated the two germline ends. The CDR3 runs to 13 residues. Germline V gene data show CDR1 as DFQATT and CDR2 as SNEGSKA (reference sequence). The CDR3 spells CSARDPLDGGYTF. CDR3 in DNA: TGCAGTGCTAGAGATCCCTTGGATGGGGGCTACACCTTC.

This clonotype has a count of ten or more. The V call is TRBV2, the J call TRBJ1-2, with 12 bases lining up with TRBD1. CDR3 length equals 16 residues. Germline CDR1 SNHLY, CDR2 FYNNEI. The ends lost 6 bases at V and 0 bases at J; junction bases unmatched: 5. CDR3 in amino acids: CASRGQGASANYGYTF. CDR3 in DNA: TGTGCCAGCAGGGGACAGGGGGCGTCAGCTAACTATGGCTACACCTTC.

As to this clonotype: Because it lacks the conserved phenylalanine or tryptophan at the end, this CDR3 is likely a read error. The DNA is omitted, as the CDR3 cannot be located on it reliably, and the CDR3 follows TCRdb's listing. The chain couples TRBV7-9 to TRBJ1-6; TRBD1 reflects the table's D call only, with no check against the DNA. Germline V lookup: CDR1 SEHNR, CDR2 FQNEAQ (reference sequence). The CDR3 spans 8 residues, counting both ends. CDR3 loop: CASSSPGQ.

V and J are TRBV11-2 and TRBJ2-7; 10 bases match TRBD1. The trim removed 4 bases at V and 5 bases at J, leaving 11 bases unmatched. The CDR3 consists of 16 residues. Per germline, CDR1 SGHAT and CDR2 FQNNGV. CDR3 sequence: CASSSPRQGAWDEQYF. In DNA, the CDR3 is TGTGCCAGCAGCTCACCACGACAGGGGGCCTGGGACGAGCAGTACTTC.

About this clonotype itself: One junction end disagrees with the germline gene, perhaps due to a read error. The genes are TRBV7-6 and TRBJ1-6; no definite D call. Per germline, CDR1 SGHVS and CDR2 FNYEAQ. The CDR3 runs to 14 residues. CDR3 sequence (DNA): TGTGCCAGCAACTTAGAAGACATTAATTCACCCCTCCACTTT. This gives the protein CASNLEDINSPLHF.

CDR3: CSVEGGSDTEAFF. The CDR3 DNA reads TGCAGCGTTGAAGGAGGGTCCGACACTGAAGCTTTCTTT. The chain combines TRBV29-1 with TRBJ1-1, with D unclear. CDR3 length: 13 residues. With 1 base removed from V and 3 bases from J, the gap between germline ends came to 9 bases. Germline V gene sequence: CDR1 SQVTM, CDR2 ANQGSEA.

CDR3: CASSLLAGGNTGELFF. In nucleotides, the CDR3 is TGTGCCAGCAGCTTACTAGCGGGGGGCAACACCGGGGAGCTGTTTTTT. V and J are TRBV7-9 and TRBJ2-2, with 11 bases that match TRBD2. The CDR3 runs to 16 residues. V lost 2 bases and J lost 2; bases outside the gene matches: 1. Germline-derived CDR1 and CDR2 are SEHNR and FQNEAQ (reference sequence).

This clonotype has ten or more counts. The rearrangement links TRBV15 to TRBJ2-7; D may be TRBD2 (5 bases). The CDR3 is 13 residues long. Trimming removed 1 base from V and 4 bases from J, with 8 bases in between. The germline V gene encodes CDR1 LNHNV and CDR2 YYDKDF (reference sequence). CDR3 sequence (DNA): TGTGCCACCAGCAGAGGGACTTTTTACGAGCAGTACTTC. Encoded protein: CATSRGTFYEQYF.

J is TRBJ2-1 and V is TRBV2; D is undetermined. The CDR3 is made up of 14 amino acids. V lost 6 bases, J lost 8 bases, and 17 bases lay in between. Germline CDR1 is SNHLY and CDR2 is FYNNEI. CDR3 bases: TGTGCCAGCAGAGTACGAGCAACCCGCGATGAGCAGTTCTTC. Translating it yields CASRVRATRDEQFF.

This clonotype was observed a handful of times. This chain links TRBV6-5 with TRBJ1-1; D not certain. Per germline, CDR1 MNHEY and CDR2 SVGAGI. The CDR3 is 12 residues long. The V gene lost 6 bases and the J gene lost 8 bases, with 13 bases spanning the gap. The CDR3 here is CASSYGTSEAFF. The CDR3 DNA reads TGTGCCAGCAGCTATGGAACCTCGGAAGCTTTCTTT.

This clonotype came up many times. This chain uses TRBV4-1 with TRBJ1-5; 7 bases map to TRBD1. The length of the CDR3 is 15 residues. The germline CDR1 and CDR2 sequences are MGHRA and YSYEKL. The J segment lost 6 bases and the V segment lost 1 base, leaving 6 bases of the junction unmatched. The CDR3 sequence is CASSQVTGVSQPQHF. CDR3 bases: TGCGCCAGCAGCCAAGTTACAGGGGTGTCTCAGCCCCAGCATTTT.